One and the same sample provided the 26 T cell receptor beta chains below, sequenced in a study of cytomegalovirus exposure and HLA in healthy donors. Sequencing used immunoSEQ multiplex PCR; TCRdb keeps in-frame clones, though not all of them. This sample has around 130,000 clones, with approximately 87% found just once. The specimen was PBMCs. The receptors come from a woman in her thirties in good health and CMV-seronegative.

This clone was recorded a few times. The rearrangement uses TRBV27 and TRBJ2-1; D not resolved. The V end was cut by 3 bases, the J end by 7 bases, with 4 bases between. This CDR3 region has 11 residues. Germline CDR1 and CDR2: MNHEY and SMNVEV (reference sequence). The CDR3: CASSFGNEQFF. DNA of the CDR3: TGTGCCAGCAGTTTCGGGAATGAGCAGTTCTTC.

The rearrangement links TRBV5-6 to TRBJ1-5, with D uncertain. V gave up 0 bases and J gave up 4 bases, with 8 bases separating them. This CDR3 is built from 14 residues. Germline assignment: CDR1 SGHDT and CDR2 YYEEEE. Here the CDR3 reads CASSLGQTNQPQHF. The CDR3, as DNA: TGTGCCAGCAGCTTGGGGCAGACAAATCAGCCCCAGCATTTT. The full variable domain, its missing parts supplied by reference TRBV5-6 and TRBJ1-5, is DAGVTQSPTHLIKTRGQQVTLRCSPKSGHDTVSWYQQALGQGPQFIFQYYEEEERQRGNFPDRFSGHQFPNYSSELNVNALLLGDSALYLCASSLGQTNQPQHFGDGTRLSIL.

The chain joins TRBV19 to TRBJ2-7; 7 nucleotides line up with TRBD2. Germline values: CDR1 LNHDA, CDR2 SQIVND (reference sequence). After removal of 2 bases from V and 4 bases from J, the junction contained 5 bases not matched to a gene. This CDR3 is built from 14 residues. The CDR3 DNA is TGTGCCAGTAGTATATCCGGGGGAGGGTACGAGCAGTACTTC. It codes for CASSISGGGYEQYF.

V and J are TRBV2 and TRBJ1-1; D is possibly TRBD1 (6 bases). CDR3 size: 15 residues. From germline, CDR1 is SNHLY and CDR2 FYNNEI. V was clipped by 7 bases and J by 0 bases, with 15 bases between them. The CDR3 DNA reads as TGTGCCAGCACCGGAGGGGGGGGGCTGAACACTGAAGCTTTCTTT. This sequence encodes CASTGGGGLNTEAFF.

The chain recombines TRBV2 with TRBJ2-1, with no clear D. CDR3 length: 12 residues. V lost 2 bases and J 4 bases, leaving 3 bases between the germline ends. Germline V gene lookup returns CDR1 SNHLY and CDR2 FYNNEI. The CDR3 DNA follows: TGTGCCAGCAGTGAACTTTACAATGAGCAGTTCTTC. Translating gives CASSELYNEQFF.

This clone was observed a single time. The chain couples TRBV9 to TRBJ2-2, with 9 bases fitting TRBD1. CDR3 size: 15 residues. From germline, CDR1 is SGDLS and CDR2 YYNGEE. J lost 6 bases, V lost 1 base, and 4 bases had no gene match. The CDR3 reads CASSVRDRGAGELFF. The CDR3 DNA sequence: TGTGCCAGCAGCGTAAGAGACAGGGGGGCCGGGGAGCTGTTTTTT.

Only a few counts were recorded for this clone. CDR3 nucleotides: TGTGCCAGCAGCTCAACGGGGGACATGAATTCACCCCTCCACTTT. Residues: CASSSTGDMNSPLHF. This chain joins TRBV7-3 and TRBJ1-6; TRBD1 might be the D (6 bases). The germline V gene has CDR1 SGHTA and CDR2 FQGTGA. The V end was cut by 4 bases, the J end by 7 bases, with 14 bases between. This CDR3 contains 15 residues.

This chain uses TRBV6-1 with TRBJ1-5; TRBD1 agrees at 7 bases. Germline loops: CDR1 MNHNS, CDR2 SASEGT. V lost 11 bases and J lost 3; bases outside the gene matches: 7. The CDR3 has 13 amino acids. In DNA form, the CDR3 reads TGTGCCTCGGGACAGCGAATCAATCAGCCCCAGCATTTT. It codes for CASGQRINQPQHF.

The CDR3 region is CASSENLAGAYQETQYF. DNA for the CDR3: TGTGCCAGCAGTGAAAATCTAGCGGGGGCGTACCAAGAGACCCAGTACTTC. V gene TRBV2 combines with J gene TRBJ2-5; the match to TRBD2 covers 10 bases. The CDR3 covers 17 residues. Germline CDR1 SNHLY, CDR2 FYNNEI. Trimming took 2 bases from V and 0 from J; bases not matched to a gene: 6.

This clone was counted once. The V gene is TRBV7-6, the J gene TRBJ2-3; 12 bases fit TRBD2. Trimming removed 5 bases from V and 5 bases from J; junction bases left unmatched: 8. CDR3 length: 16 amino acids. CDR1 and CDR2 (germline): SGHVS, FNYEAQ. The CDR3 DNA sequence: TGTGCCAGCAGCGCTAGCGGGGGGGCCAGTTTAGATACGCAGTATTTT. This gives the protein CASSASGGASLDTQYF.

The chain employs TRBV7-8 and TRBJ1-5; 9 bases agree with TRBD1. CDR1 and CDR2 (germline): SGHVS, FQNEAQ. With V trimmed by 4 bases and J by 3 bases, 1 base remained unmatched. CDR3 length: 14 residues. In nucleotides, the CDR3 is TGTGCCAGCAGCTGGACAGGGGACAATCAGCCCCAGCATTTT. Translated, it gives CASSWTGDNQPQHF.

The chain uses TRBV5-1 and TRBJ1-1; D unresolved. CDR3 size: 14 residues. Looked up from germline, CDR1 is SGHRS and CDR2 is YFSETQ. V shed 4 bases and J shed 4 bases, with 14 bases lying between them. CDR3 amino acids: CASSKEGSGTEAFF. The CDR3 region has the DNA TGCGCCAGCAGCAAGGAGGGATCTGGCACTGAAGCTTTCTTT.

This chain connects TRBV4-1 to TRBJ2-5; the match to TRBD2 covers 15 bases. This CDR3 has 15 amino acids. Germline lookup yields CDR1 MGHRA and CDR2 YSYEKL. V gave up 6 bases and J gave up 5 bases; unmatched junction bases: 4. The CDR3 coding sequence is TGCGCCAGCAGAGGACTAGCGGGGGGGCTGGAGACCCAGTACTTC. Translating it yields CASRGLAGGLETQYF.

The chain combines TRBV27 with TRBJ2-7; 8 bases fit TRBD1. This CDR3 spans 15 amino acids. Germline V CDR1 and CDR2: MNHEY, SMNVEV (reference sequence). Trimming removed 2 bases from V and 7 bases from J; junction bases left unmatched: 10. For the CDR3, the DNA is TGTGCCAGCAGTTTAACAGGGGGACACTTGCGAGAGCAGTACTTC. Translation: CASSLTGGHLREQYF.

The V gene is TRBV5-5, the J gene TRBJ2-7, with a tentative D call TRBD2 (6 bases). Germline V gene lookup returns CDR1 SGHKS and CDR2 YYEKEE (reference sequence). CDR3 size: 15 residues. V was shortened by 1 base and J by 2 bases, with 13 bases between the two germline ends. CDR3: CASSLSLSGAYEQYF. Written as DNA, the CDR3 is TGTGCCAGCAGCTTGAGCTTGTCGGGGGCCTACGAGCAGTACTTC.

The gene calls are TRBV30 and TRBJ1-2, with TRBD1 identical over 9 bases. Looked up from germline, CDR1 is GTSNPN and CDR2 is SVGIG (reference sequence). Unmatched junction bases numbered 8, after V lost 4 bases and J lost 5 bases. The CDR3 has 14 residues. The CDR3 here is CAWNDRGDPYGYTF. The CDR3 nucleotides read TGTGCCTGGAACGACAGGGGGGACCCTTATGGCTACACCTTC.

This chain's CDR3 is CASSLGVIQETQYF. CDR3 nucleotides: TGCGCCAGCAGCTTGGGAGTGATCCAAGAGACCCAGTACTTC. The chain joins TRBV5-1 to TRBJ2-5; D is unclear. The CDR3 consists of 14 residues. CDR1 and CDR2 from the germline V gene are SGHRS and YFSETQ. V lost 0 bases to trimming and J lost 1 base, with 7 bases between them.

The V call is TRBV5-1, the J call TRBJ2-5, with a possible D match to TRBD2 (6 bases). V gave up 6 bases and J gave up 3 bases, with 9 bases separating them. This CDR3 is built from 12 residues. Germline V CDR1 and CDR2: SGHRS, YFSETQ. CDR3 coding DNA: TGCGCCAGCAAGCGGGTTAAAGAGACCCAGTACTTC. Residues: CASKRVKETQYF.

The chain uses TRBV6-1 and TRBJ2-7, with 9 bases that match TRBD1. The CDR3 spans 17 residues. Germline V gives CDR1 MNHNS, CDR2 SASEGT. Germline trimming cut 1 base from V and 3 bases from J; bases unmatched to any gene: 10. In DNA, the CDR3 is TGTGCCAGCAGTGAAGGTCCCCGGGACAGGGCGGGCTACGAGCAGTACTTC. Its protein is CASSEGPRDRAGYEQYF.

The V and J genes are TRBV6-5 and TRBJ2-7, with D hard to call. The V gene lost 4 bases and the J gene lost 4 bases, with 11 bases spanning the gap. This CDR3 contains 13 residues. The V gene's germline CDR1 is MNHEY and CDR2 SVGAGI. The CDR3 is CASSSSTVYEQYF. As DNA, the CDR3 is TGTGCCAGCAGTTCCTCGACTGTTTACGAGCAGTACTTC.

This rearrangement joins TRBV5-1 to TRBJ1-6; weak D call: TRBD1 (5 bases). Germline lookup yields CDR1 SGHRS and CDR2 YFSETQ. Trimming took 5 bases from V and 9 from J, leaving 12 bases between them. The CDR3 sequence is 13 residues long. This chain's CDR3 is CASRGRRGSPLHF. CDR3 nucleotides: TGCGCCAGCAGGGGAAGAAGGGGTTCACCCCTCCACTTT.

The chain employs TRBV11-3 and TRBJ2-2, with a possible D match to TRBD2 (6 bases). Looked up from germline, CDR1 is SGHNT and CDR2 is YENEEA. V gave up 0 bases and J gave up 0 bases, with 11 bases separating them. The CDR3 extends over 17 amino acids. CDR3 sequence (DNA): TGTGCCAGCAGCTTAGATCCGGGACTTTCGAACACCGGGGAGCTGTTTTTT. Residues: CASSLDPGLSNTGELFF.

The chain combines TRBV5-5 with TRBJ1-6; D uncertain. The V gene lost 1 base and the J gene lost 7 bases, with 6 bases spanning the gap. Germline V gene sequence: CDR1 SGHKS, CDR2 YYEKEE (reference sequence). This CDR3 contains 13 residues. CDR3 in DNA: TGTGCCAGCAGCTTGCATCAGAATTCACCCCTCCACTTT. Its protein product is CASSLHQNSPLHF.

This clone was detected a few times. J is TRBJ1-5 and V is TRBV7-8; maybe TRBD1 (6 bases). Germline CDR1 SGHVS, CDR2 FQNEAQ. The CDR3 is 15 residues long. V was pared by 1 base and J by 2 bases, with 9 bases between. The CDR3 spells CASSLVGAGNQPQHF. The CDR3 region has the DNA TGTGCCAGCAGCTTAGTGGGGGCGGGCAATCAGCCCCAGCATTTT.

The V gene is TRBV9, the J gene TRBJ2-5; 8 bases are a match to TRBD2. V dropped 2 bases and J dropped 2; count of bases not matched to a gene: 5. CDR3 length: 15 amino acids. Germline V CDR1 and CDR2: SGDLS, YYNGEE. The CDR3 here is CASSVLAGNQETQYF. CDR3 bases: TGTGCCAGCAGCGTTTTAGCGGGGAATCAAGAGACCCAGTACTTC.

The chain is built from TRBV27 and TRBJ2-7; D not resolved. Trimming removed 6 bases from V and 3 bases from J, with 12 bases in between. The germline V gene encodes CDR1 MNHEY and CDR2 SMNVEV (reference sequence). The CDR3 is 13 residues long. CDR3 DNA sequence: TGTGCCAGCAGACAGTCTCCCGGCTACGAGCAGTACTTC. It encodes CASRQSPGYEQYF.